A selection of T cell receptor beta chains follows, all from one sample in a study of blood T cell repertoires in COVID-19. Generated by immunoSEQ multiplex PCR, the TCRdb table keeps only in-frame clones and is missing some. Counted here are 81,000 or so clones, around 89% occurring once; the ten biggest clones make up around 12%. The source material was peripheral blood. The receptors derive from a man aged 65 to 85 with active or convalescent COVID-19. CDR3s include the opening cysteine and the closing phenylalanine or tryptophan. Each record gives: CDR3 DNA, CDR3 protein, V gene, clone size, J gene, D gene. The D gene is left open where the match is weak. The listing skips clone size in some rows; elsewhere it reads once, few, many or a size class.

cdr3_nt: TGTGCCAGCGGGGACAGCTCTGGGGCCAACGTCCTGACTTTC; cdr3_aa: CASGDSSGANVLTF; v_call: TRBV6-5; clone_size: NA; j_call: TRBJ2-6; d_call: TRBD1
cdr3_nt: TGTGCCAGCAGTGAAGCGAACCCCAACGGGGAGCCCCAGCATTTT; cdr3_aa: CASSEANPNGEPQHF; v_call: TRBV6-1; clone_size: few; j_call: TRBJ1-5; d_call: NA
cdr3_nt: TGTGCCGCAGGAAAAGGGCGCGAGGGGGCCTCGGGGACCGGGGAGCTGTTTTTT; cdr3_aa: CAAGKGREGASGTGELFF; v_call: TRBV24-1; clone_size: once; j_call: TRBJ2-2; d_call: TRBD1
cdr3_nt: TGTGCCAGCAGTGGCGGACTAGCGGAAACAGATACGCAGTATTTT; cdr3_aa: CASSGGLAETDTQYF; v_call: TRBV5-4; clone_size: NA; j_call: TRBJ2-3; d_call: TRBD2
cdr3_nt: TGTGCCAGCAGCTTTGACAGGGGGCATACAGATACGCAGTATTTT; cdr3_aa: CASSFDRGHTDTQYF; v_call: TRBV7-8; clone_size: NA; j_call: TRBJ2-3; d_call: TRBD1
cdr3_nt: TGTGCCAGCAGCGTAGCCCCCTCGGGGGGAAACACCATATATTTT; cdr3_aa: CASSVAPSGGNTIYF; v_call: TRBV9; clone_size: NA; j_call: TRBJ1-3; d_call: NA
cdr3_nt: TGTGCCAGCAGCTTAGAGACAGGTTATAATCAGCCCCAGCATTTT; cdr3_aa: CASSLETGYNQPQHF; v_call: TRBV7-2; clone_size: NA; j_call: TRBJ1-5; d_call: NA
cdr3_nt: TGTGCCAGCTCACCGAGGGACAACTACTACGAGCAGTACTTC; cdr3_aa: CASSPRDNYYEQYF; v_call: TRBV18; clone_size: once; j_call: TRBJ2-7; d_call: NA
cdr3_nt: TGTGCCAGACGGCATTTGTTACAGGGGGTTGTGAGGAACACTGAAGCTTTCTTT; cdr3_aa: CARRHLLQGVVRNTEAFF; v_call: TRBV6-4; clone_size: NA; j_call: TRBJ1-1; d_call: TRBD1
cdr3_nt: TGTGCCAGCAGCCAAGTCCCGGGGACTGGAAACACCATATATTTT; cdr3_aa: CASSQVPGTGNTIYF; v_call: TRBV4-2; clone_size: NA; j_call: TRBJ1-3; d_call: NA
cdr3_nt: TGTGCCAGCAGCTTCGGTCAGGGCTACTACGAGCAGTACTTC; cdr3_aa: CASSFGQGYYEQYF; v_call: TRBV5-6; clone_size: NA; j_call: TRBJ2-7; d_call: NA
cdr3_nt: TGTGCCAGCAGTCCTAGCTCCACCTACAATGAGCAGTTCTTC; cdr3_aa: CASSPSSTYNEQFF; v_call: TRBV9; clone_size: NA; j_call: TRBJ2-1; d_call: NA
cdr3_nt: TGTGCCACCAGTGATTTGGACAGCTACGAGCAGTACTTC; cdr3_aa: CATSDLDSYEQYF; v_call: TRBV24-1; clone_size: NA; j_call: TRBJ2-7; d_call: NA
cdr3_nt: TGTGCCAGCAGTTACGGGACAGCGAACACTGAAGCTTTCTTT; cdr3_aa: CASSYGTANTEAFF; v_call: TRBV6-2/TRBV6-3; clone_size: NA; j_call: TRBJ1-1; d_call: TRBD1
cdr3_nt: TGTGCCAGCTCACCGGCAGGTGTCGAAGTGAAGGAAAAACTGTTTTTT; cdr3_aa: CASSPAGVEVKEKLFF; v_call: TRBV18; clone_size: NA; j_call: TRBJ1-4; d_call: NA
cdr3_nt: TGTGCCAGCAGTTCGTCGCAGGGGGCTCAGGGGACCCAGTACTTC; cdr3_aa: CASSSSQGAQGTQYF; v_call: TRBV6-5; clone_size: NA; j_call: TRBJ2-5; d_call: TRBD1
cdr3_nt: TGTGCCAGCAGTCACAGGGACCCAAACACTGAAGCTTTCTTT; cdr3_aa: CASSHRDPNTEAFF; v_call: TRBV2; clone_size: NA; j_call: TRBJ1-1; d_call: NA